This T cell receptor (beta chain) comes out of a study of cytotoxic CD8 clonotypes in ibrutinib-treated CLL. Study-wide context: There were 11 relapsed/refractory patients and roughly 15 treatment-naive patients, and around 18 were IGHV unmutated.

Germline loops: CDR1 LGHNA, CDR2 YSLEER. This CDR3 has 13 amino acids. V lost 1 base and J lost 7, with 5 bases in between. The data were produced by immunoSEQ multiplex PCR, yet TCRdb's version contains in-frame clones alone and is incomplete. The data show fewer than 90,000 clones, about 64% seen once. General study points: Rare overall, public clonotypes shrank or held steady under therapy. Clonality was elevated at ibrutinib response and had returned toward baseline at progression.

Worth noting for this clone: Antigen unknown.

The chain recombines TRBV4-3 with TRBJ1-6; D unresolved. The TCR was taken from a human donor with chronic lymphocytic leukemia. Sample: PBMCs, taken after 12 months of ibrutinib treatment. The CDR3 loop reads CASSQAPNSPLHF. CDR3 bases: TGCGCCAGCAGCCAAGCCCCCAATTCACCCCTCCACTTT.